These T cell receptor beta chains were read from a single sample in a study of blood T cell repertoires in COVID-19. Repertoires were generated with immunoSEQ multiplex PCR, while TCRdb's copy carries only in-frame clones and drops some. Of under 200,000 clones listed, roughly 90% are singletons. Sequencing was done on a sample of peripheral blood. The receptors stem from an older woman who had recovered from COVID-19. CDR3s include the opening cysteine and the closing phenylalanine or tryptophan. D genes are given only for firm matches. Some rows have no size entry. The others give once, few or many, or a class for an expanded clone.

CDR3 DNA,CDR3 protein,V gene,D gene,CDR3 length,J gene,clone size
TGTGCCAGCTCACCTGGGACAGGGCAACGGGCCCAGTACTTC,CASSPGTGQRAQYF,TRBV18,TRBD1,14,TRBJ2-5,NA
TGCGCCAGCAGCTTGGTCTCAAGGGAGAAGAACACTGAAGCTTTCTTT,CASSLVSREKNTEAFF,TRBV5-1,NA,16,TRBJ1-1,NA
TGCGCCAGCAGTGAGGGGACTAGCGGAGATACGCAGTATTTT,CASSEGTSGDTQYF,TRBV10-1,TRBD2,14,TRBJ2-3,NA
TGTGCCAGCAGCCCAGGTTATGGCTACACCTTC,CASSPGYGYTF,TRBV12-3/TRBV12-4,NA,11,TRBJ1-2,NA
TGTGCCAGCTCACCAGTTGAGGTCCTAGGAGCCGGGGAGCTGTTTTTT,CASSPVEVLGAGELFF,TRBV18,NA,16,TRBJ2-2,NA
TGCGCCAGCACTACAGGCTCAGGGGGCCAGCCCCAGCATTTT,CASTTGSGGQPQHF,TRBV10-2,TRBD1,14,TRBJ1-5,NA
TGTGCCACCAGTGATAGACAGGGGGCCTATGGCTACACCTTC,CATSDRQGAYGYTF,TRBV24-1,TRBD1,14,TRBJ1-2,NA
TGTGCCAGCAGCCAAGAATCTACAGGGAACACTGAAGCTTTCTTT,CASSQESTGNTEAFF,TRBV3-1/TRBV3-2,NA,15,TRBJ1-1,once
TGTGCCAGCAGCATACAGGGACCAAACACTGAAGCTTTCTTT,CASSIQGPNTEAFF,TRBV5-5,NA,14,TRBJ1-1,NA
TGCAGCGTTGAAGAGCGGTCGCAATACAACACCGGGGAGCTGTTTTTT,CSVEERSQYNTGELFF,TRBV29-1,NA,16,TRBJ2-2,NA
TGTGCCAGCAGCAGGGGGCTGGACACAGATACGCAGTATTTT,CASSRGLDTDTQYF,TRBV28,TRBD1,14,TRBJ2-3,NA
TGTGCCAGCAGCCTACGGGAGAGCTACAATGAGCAGTTCTTC,CASSLRESYNEQFF,TRBV6-5,NA,14,TRBJ2-1,NA
TGTGCCAGCAGCTCCCCTGCCAGGGGTGACGAGCAGTACTTC,CASSSPARGDEQYF,TRBV28,NA,14,TRBJ2-7,NA
TGTGCCAGCTCACCAGCACTAGCGGGCGACGGCGGGGAGCTGTTTTTT,CASSPALAGDGGELFF,TRBV18,TRBD2,16,TRBJ2-2,NA
TGTGCCAGCAGTTCGGACAGTGTCTATGGCTACACCTTC,CASSSDSVYGYTF,TRBV25-1,NA,13,TRBJ1-2,NA
TGTGCCAGCTCACCAGAGGGACAGGGAAACTATGGCTACACCTTC,CASSPEGQGNYGYTF,TRBV18,TRBD1,15,TRBJ1-2,NA
TGCGCCAGCAGCTTGGGGGACATGGGCACCGGGGAGCTGTTTTTT,CASSLGDMGTGELFF,TRBV5-1,NA,15,TRBJ2-2,NA
TGCGCCAGCAGCCAGGGACAGGGCGGTGAAAAACTGTTTTTT,CASSQGQGGEKLFF,TRBV4-3,TRBD1,14,TRBJ1-4,NA
TGTGCCAGCAGCTGGACCCAACGGCAGGGGGCGGGACCCCTCCACTTT,CASSWTQRQGAGPLHF,TRBV5-4,TRBD1,16,TRBJ1-6,NA
TGTGCCAGCAGCCACCGGGACTACTACTACAATGAGCAGTTCTTC,CASSHRDYYYNEQFF,TRBV11-2,TRBD2,15,TRBJ2-1,NA
TGTGCCAGCAGAACCGGACAGAACACTGAAGCTTTCTTT,CASRTGQNTEAFF,TRBV12-3/TRBV12-4,NA,13,TRBJ1-1,NA
TGTGCCAGCAGCCCCAGGGTTGCAACTAATGAAAAACTGTTTTTT,CASSPRVATNEKLFF,TRBV9,NA,15,TRBJ1-4,NA
TGCGCCAGCAGCCCACCACAGACAGGAAAAGCTAACTATGGCTACACCTTC,CASSPPQTGKANYGYTF,TRBV5-1,NA,17,TRBJ1-2,NA
TGTGCCACCAGCAGAGATTCTCCGGGACAGGGGGCCCGGACTTTCTTT,CATSRDSPGQGARTFF,TRBV15,TRBD1,16,TRBJ1-1,NA
TGCGCCAGCAGCTTAGCGGGGGGGAGCACAGATACGCAGTATTTT,CASSLAGGSTDTQYF,TRBV5-1,TRBD2,15,TRBJ2-3,NA
TGTGCCACCAGCCCATACCGGGGAAAGGGCCAGAATACGCAGTATTTT,CATSPYRGKGQNTQYF,TRBV15,NA,16,TRBJ2-3,once
TGTGCCATCAGTGACCCCGGGACAGGGGACGGCTATGGCTACACCTTC,CAISDPGTGDGYGYTF,TRBV10-3,TRBD1,16,TRBJ1-2,NA
TGTGCCAGCAGTGCGGGACTTGCAACTAATGAAAAACTGTTTTTT,CASSAGLATNEKLFF,TRBV2,NA,15,TRBJ1-4,NA
TGTGCCATCCTGCCCGGGACAGGGGGCGCTTATTCACCCCTCCACTTT,CAILPGTGGAYSPLHF,TRBV11-3,TRBD1,16,TRBJ1-6,NA
TGCGCCAGCAGCCAGTGGCAGCGGGAAAAACTGTTTTTT,CASSQWQREKLFF,TRBV4-1,NA,13,TRBJ1-4,NA
TGTGCCAGTAGGAGGACAGGGTCAACTAATGAAAAACTGTTTTTT,CASRRTGSTNEKLFF,TRBV19,TRBD1,15,TRBJ1-4,NA
TGTGCCAGCAGTGAAAAAAGAAGTGCGAATTCACCCCTCCACTTT,CASSEKRSANSPLHF,TRBV6-1,NA,15,TRBJ1-6,NA
TGTGCCAGCAGCTTGGTCCCAGGGGCTGGCTACACCTTC,CASSLVPGAGYTF,TRBV5-6,NA,13,TRBJ1-2,few
TGTGCCAGCAGCCAAGCACCCGGACAGGGATTTTACAATGAGCAGTTCTTC,CASSQAPGQGFYNEQFF,TRBV7-9,TRBD1,17,TRBJ2-1,NA
TGTGCCAGCAGCCTAACAAGCCAGGGGTTGGATGAGCAGTTCTTC,CASSLTSQGLDEQFF,TRBV3-1/TRBV3-2,NA,15,TRBJ2-1,NA
TGTGCCAGCAGAGGGACAGGGATTTCGGACGAGCAGTACTTC,CASRGTGISDEQYF,TRBV6-5,TRBD1,14,TRBJ2-7,NA
TGTGCCAGCAGCCCCCGGACAGGGAACACTGAAGCTTTCTTT,CASSPRTGNTEAFF,TRBV7-9,TRBD1,14,TRBJ1-1,NA
TGTGCCAGCTCACCTCTAAACAGGGGGCGCGGGGACAACGGTGAAGCTTTCTTT,CASSPLNRGRGDNGEAFF,TRBV18,TRBD1,18,TRBJ1-1,NA
TGTGCCAGCAGTTTATGGGCGACTAGCGGGGGTTCGGCCGGGGAGCTGTTTTTT,CASSLWATSGGSAGELFF,TRBV28,TRBD2,18,TRBJ2-2,NA
TGTGCCATCAGTCTCCGGGACAGCTTAGTGGAAGCTTTCTTT,CAISLRDSLVEAFF,TRBV10-3,TRBD1,14,TRBJ1-1,NA
TGTGCCAGCAGCCCGCAGGGACTAGCGGGGGGGTTTCGGACAGATACGCAGTATTTT,CASSPQGLAGGFRTDTQYF,TRBV11-2,TRBD2,19,TRBJ2-3,NA
TGTGCCAGCAGCCCACGCACTAGCGGGGCGGCAGATACGCAGTATTTT,CASSPRTSGAADTQYF,TRBV5-5,TRBD2,16,TRBJ2-3,NA
TGTGCCAGCAGTCCGGGACTAGCACAATCCGGGGAGCTGTTTTTT,CASSPGLAQSGELFF,TRBV6-5,TRBD2,15,TRBJ2-2,NA
TGTGCCAGCAGTGCGGACTCGAACACTGAAGCTTTCTTT,CASSADSNTEAFF,TRBV2,NA,13,TRBJ1-1,few